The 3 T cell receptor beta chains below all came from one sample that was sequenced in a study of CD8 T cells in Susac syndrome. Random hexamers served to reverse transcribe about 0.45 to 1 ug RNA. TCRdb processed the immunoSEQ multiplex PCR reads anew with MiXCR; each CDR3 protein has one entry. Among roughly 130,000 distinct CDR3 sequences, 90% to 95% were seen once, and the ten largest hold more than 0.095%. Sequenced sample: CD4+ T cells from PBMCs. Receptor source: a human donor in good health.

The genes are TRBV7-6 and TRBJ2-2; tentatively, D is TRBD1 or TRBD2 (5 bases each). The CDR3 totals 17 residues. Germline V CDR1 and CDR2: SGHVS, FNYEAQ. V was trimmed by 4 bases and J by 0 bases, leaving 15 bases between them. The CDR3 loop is CASSSNPGTSNTGELFF. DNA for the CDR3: TGTGCCAGCAGCTCGAACCCCGGGACCTCGAACACCGGGGAGCTGTTTTTT.

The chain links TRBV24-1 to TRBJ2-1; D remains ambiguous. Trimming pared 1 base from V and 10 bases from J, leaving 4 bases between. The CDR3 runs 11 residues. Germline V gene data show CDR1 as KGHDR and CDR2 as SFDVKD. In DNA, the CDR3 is TGTGCCACCAGTGATTTAGAGGAGCAGTTCTTC. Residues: CATSDLEEQFF.

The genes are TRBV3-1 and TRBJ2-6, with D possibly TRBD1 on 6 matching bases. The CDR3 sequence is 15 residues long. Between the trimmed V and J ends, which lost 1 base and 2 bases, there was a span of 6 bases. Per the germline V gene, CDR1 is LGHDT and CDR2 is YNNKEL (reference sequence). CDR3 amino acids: CASSQAGAGANVLTF. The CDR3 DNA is TGTGCCAGCAGCCAAGCAGGGGCTGGGGCCAACGTCCTGACTTTC.